Described below is a single T cell receptor beta chain sequence and its context. Its target is unknown. This sample is drawn from a study of T cell repertoires in aging, cancer and after chemotherapy. Study in general: The whole study produced a dataset of around 9 million TCR reads.

The germline V and J ends were trimmed by 3 bases and 7 bases, with 9 bases remaining between them. Germline CDR1 KGHSH, CDR2 LQKENI. The CDR3 contains 12 residues. Study observations and caveats: Untreated cancer patients had significantly lower blood TCR diversity than age-matched healthy donors. Across the chemotherapy interval, each cancer cohort showed higher median generation probability, suggesting thymic rebound. In cancer patients, declining TCR diversity with age involved lost richness and lost evenness.

A mixed TRB-A/B primer pool amplified rearranged TRB by multiplex touch-down PCR. MiXCR was run by TCRdb on the multiplex PCR reads, yielding one entry per CDR3 protein. The sample shows 2,200 or so distinct CDR3 sequences, about 29% of them seen only once. The template was genomic DNA from peripheral blood, not RNA. The TCR comes from a human donor in good health. The chain combines TRBV18 with TRBJ2-5, with unresolved D. What was sequenced was blood. CDR3 loop: CASSPPAGTQYF. The DNA for the CDR3 is TGTGCCAGCTCACCTCCTGCCGGGACCCAGTACTTC.